This TCR beta chain was identified during a study of vaccination and CD4 T cells after COVID-19. Study-level background: Typically, post-vaccine samples were obtained a median approximately 74 days after dose two, within a range of 14 to 241.

Researchers used the Oncomine TCR Beta short-read assay to sequence DNA from cultured CD4+ T cells. From the PCR reads, TCRdb called clonotypes with MiXCR, one entry per CDR3 protein. The data contain 3,500 or so distinct CDR3 sequences, under 55% of them singletons. This clonotype was seen a handful of times. The antigen is undetermined. As to treatment: approximately 11-day PBMC culture with coronavirus spike peptide pools or control peptides (ViraFEST assay). CDR1 and CDR2 from the germline V gene are SGHAT and FQDESV (reference sequence). This CDR3 is built from 14 residues. V gave up 2 bases and J gave up 3 bases, with 11 bases separating them.

The chain has TRBV11-1 and TRBJ2-7; D perhaps matches TRBD2 (5 bases). The source is a human donor who had recovered from COVID-19. Sequenced: CD4+ T cells from blood, cultured in vitro. The CDR3 loop reads CASSLSRRNYEQYF. In DNA, the CDR3 is TGTGCCAGCAGCTTAAGTAGGAGGAACTACGAGCAGTACTTC.